These 12 T cell receptor beta chains were sequenced from one sample in a study of CD8 T cells in ankylosing spondylitis. Each CDR3 protein gets one entry after TCRdb re-called the 5' RACE reads with MiXCR. The sample has 650,000 to 800,000 distinct CDR3 sequences, around a fifth seen once. Study results and caveats: Blood from ankylosing spondylitis patients appeared to carry a characteristic roughly 8-variant TCR beta motif.

Their recognized antigens are unknown. Sequencing was performed on blood, either unsorted or a sorted T cell fraction (not recorded which). The receptor source for this set is a male donor with ankylosing spondylitis.

This clonotype was recorded a few times. V and J are TRBV3-1 and TRBJ2-1; D possibly uses TRBD1 or TRBD2 (7 bases each). Germline V gene sequence: CDR1 LGHDT, CDR2 YNNKEL (reference sequence). The CDR3 has 15 residues. Trimming cost V 6 bases and J 7 bases, with 19 bases left between them. The CDR3 coding sequence is TGTGCCAGCAGACGAACCGGGACAGCGGGGAATGAGCAGTTCTTC. Protein: CASRRTGTAGNEQFF.

The chain has TRBV20-1 and TRBJ1-2; the D gene is possibly TRBD1 (6 bases). The CDR3 runs to 14 residues. Germline V gene lookup returns CDR1 DFQATT and CDR2 SNEGSKA (reference sequence). Trimming took 4 bases from V and 3 from J, leaving 15 bases between them. CDR3 sequence reads: CSAMSRGRDYGYTF. DNA of the CDR3: TGCAGTGCTATGTCCAGGGGCCGGGACTATGGCTACACCTTC.

The sample holds a few counts of this clonotype. CDR3 bases: TGTGCCAGCAGTTCCCGGGACTTGAACACCGGGGAGCTGTTTTTT. It translates to CASSSRDLNTGELFF. V and J are TRBV27 and TRBJ2-2, with D tentatively TRBD2 (6 bases). The germline V gene has CDR1 MNHEY and CDR2 SMNVEV (reference sequence). The CDR3 contains 15 residues. Between the trimmed V and J ends, which lost 4 bases and 1 base, there was a span of 10 bases.

The chain uses TRBV15 and TRBJ2-7; TRBD1 might be the D (6 bases). The ends were cut back, 1 base at V and 3 bases at J, with 10 bases in the middle. This CDR3 is built from 14 residues. Germline assignment: CDR1 LNHNV and CDR2 YYDKDF (reference sequence). The CDR3 nucleotides read TGTGCCACCAGCAGAGGCAGGACAGACTACGAGCAGTACTTC. As protein: CATSRGRTDYEQYF.

This chain connects TRBV20-1 to TRBJ2-2, with TRBD2 matching 7 bases. The CDR3 spans 16 residues. J lost 5 bases, V lost 2 bases, and 11 bases had no gene match. In germline, CDR1 is DFQATT, CDR2 SNEGSKA (reference sequence). The CDR3 DNA is TGCAGTGCTAGATCTGGCGGGAGTGTGGATACCGGGGAGCTGTTTTTT. As protein: CSARSGGSVDTGELFF.

The table lists this clonotype with a few counts. The chain combines TRBV20-1 with TRBJ2-1; maybe TRBD1 (6 bases). There are 16 residues in the CDR3. Germline assignment: CDR1 DFQATT and CDR2 SNEGSKA (reference sequence). Trimming removed 0 bases from V and 9 bases from J, with 21 bases in between. CDR3 DNA: TGCAGTGCTAGAGATTATTGGGGGCGAGACTCGGGTGAGCAGTTCTTC. The encoded protein is CSARDYWGRDSGEQFF.

The chain joins TRBV3-1 to TRBJ1-5; weak D call: TRBD1 (6 bases). The germline V gene encodes CDR1 LGHDT and CDR2 YNNKEL (reference sequence). Trimming removed 5 bases from V and 0 bases from J, with 8 bases in between. The CDR3 runs 14 residues. This chain's CDR3 is CASSTGYSNQPQHF. For the CDR3, the DNA is TGTGCCAGCAGCACAGGGTATAGCAATCAGCCCCAGCATTTT.

The V and J genes are TRBV20-1 and TRBJ2-7, with D possibly TRBD1 on 6 matching bases. Trimming took off 3 bases at V and 9 bases at J, with 15 bases between the two ends. Germline V gives CDR1 DFQATT, CDR2 SNEGSKA (reference sequence). This CDR3 region has 12 residues. DNA for the CDR3: TGCAGTGCTAGGCCACAGGGCCCGGGGCAGTACTTC. Protein: CSARPQGPGQYF.

This clonotype was recorded many times. The chain couples TRBV7-9 to TRBJ1-6; 8 bases are a match to TRBD1. The CDR3 extends over 16 amino acids. Germline V gene data show CDR1 as SEHNR and CDR2 as FQNEAQ (reference sequence). Trimming took 5 bases from V and 6 from J; bases not matched to a gene: 9. This chain's CDR3 is CASSLGQGFSNSPLHF. As DNA, the CDR3 is TGTGCCAGCAGCCTAGGACAGGGCTTTTCTAATTCACCCCTCCACTTT.

In its sample, this clonotype was seen many times. This sequence joins TRBV10-3 and TRBJ1-1; D is perhaps TRBD1 (6 bases). V lost 6 bases and J lost 1, with 12 bases in between. Looked up from germline, CDR1 is ENHRY and CDR2 is SYGVKD. The CDR3 is 14 residues long. The CDR3 protein is CAISPQGGNTEAFF. The DNA of the CDR3 is TGTGCCATCAGCCCACAGGGTGGGAACACTGAAGCTTTCTTT.

The chain joins TRBV29-1 to TRBJ2-7; 10 nucleotides line up with TRBD1. The CDR3 length is 14 residues. The junction had 8 bases not matched to a gene; V was cut back by 4 bases and J by 5 bases. Germline CDR1 and CDR2: SQVTM and ANQGSEA. The CDR3, as DNA: TGCAGCGTTGGACGGGACAGGGGTGGGGACGAGCAGTACTTC. Protein: CSVGRDRGGDEQYF.

The CDR3 loop reads CASSSRGTVGETQYF. In nucleotides, the CDR3 is TGTGCCAGCAGTTCACGAGGGACAGTCGGAGAGACCCAGTACTTC. V and J are TRBV27 and TRBJ2-5, with TRBD1 matching 7 bases. CDR1 is MNHEY, CDR2 SMNVEV, per germline (reference sequence). J gave up 4 bases and V 4 bases, and 9 bases lay outside the gene matches. The CDR3 contains 15 residues.